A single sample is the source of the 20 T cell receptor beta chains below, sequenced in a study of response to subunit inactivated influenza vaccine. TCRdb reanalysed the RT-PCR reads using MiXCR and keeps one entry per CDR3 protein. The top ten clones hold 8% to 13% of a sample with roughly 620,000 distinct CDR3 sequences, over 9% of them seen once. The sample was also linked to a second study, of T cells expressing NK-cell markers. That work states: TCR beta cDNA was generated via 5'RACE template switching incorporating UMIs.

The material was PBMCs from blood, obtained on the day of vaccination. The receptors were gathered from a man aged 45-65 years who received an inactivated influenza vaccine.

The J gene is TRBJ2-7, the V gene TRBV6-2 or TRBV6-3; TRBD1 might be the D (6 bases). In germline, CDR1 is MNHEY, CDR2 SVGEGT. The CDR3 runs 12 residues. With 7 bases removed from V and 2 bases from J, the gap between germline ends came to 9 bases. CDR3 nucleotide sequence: TGTGCCAGCACCGGACAGACCTACGAGCAGTACTTC. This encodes CASTGQTYEQYF.

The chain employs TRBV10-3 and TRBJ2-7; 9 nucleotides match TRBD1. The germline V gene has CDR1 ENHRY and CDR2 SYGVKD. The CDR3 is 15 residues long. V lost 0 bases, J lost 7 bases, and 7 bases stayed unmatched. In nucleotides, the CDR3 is TGTGCCATCAGTGAGTCCTGGGACAGGGAATCTGAGCAGTACTTC. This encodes CAISESWDRESEQYF.

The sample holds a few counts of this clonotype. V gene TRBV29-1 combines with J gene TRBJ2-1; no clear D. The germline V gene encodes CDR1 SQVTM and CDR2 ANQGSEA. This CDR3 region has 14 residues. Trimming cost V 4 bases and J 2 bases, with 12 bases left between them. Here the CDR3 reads CSVVGGRTYNEQFF. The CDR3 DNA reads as TGCAGCGTTGTCGGCGGTAGAACCTACAATGAGCAGTTCTTC.

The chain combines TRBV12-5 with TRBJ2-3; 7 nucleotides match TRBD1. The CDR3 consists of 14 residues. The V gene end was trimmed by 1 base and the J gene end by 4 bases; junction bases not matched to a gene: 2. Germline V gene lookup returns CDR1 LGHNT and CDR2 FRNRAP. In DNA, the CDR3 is TGTGCTAGTGGTTTGGGGACAGGACCAGATACGCAGTATTTT. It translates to CASGLGTGPDTQYF.

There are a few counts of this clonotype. CDR3 nucleotides: TGTGCCAGCAGTTATGGGACTAGCGGGACCTACGAGCAGTACTTC. Translating gives CASSYGTSGTYEQYF. The rearrangement links TRBV12-3 or TRBV12-4 to TRBJ2-7, with TRBD2 matching 13 bases. This CDR3 is built from 15 residues. The ends lost 4 bases at V and 2 bases at J; junction bases unmatched: 2.

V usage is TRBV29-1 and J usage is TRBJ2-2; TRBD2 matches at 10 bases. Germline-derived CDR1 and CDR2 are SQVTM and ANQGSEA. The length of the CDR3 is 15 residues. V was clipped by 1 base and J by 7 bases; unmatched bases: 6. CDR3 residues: CSVEGLAGVHGELFF. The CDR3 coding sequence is TGCAGCGTTGAAGGGCTAGCGGGAGTTCACGGGGAGCTGTTTTTT.

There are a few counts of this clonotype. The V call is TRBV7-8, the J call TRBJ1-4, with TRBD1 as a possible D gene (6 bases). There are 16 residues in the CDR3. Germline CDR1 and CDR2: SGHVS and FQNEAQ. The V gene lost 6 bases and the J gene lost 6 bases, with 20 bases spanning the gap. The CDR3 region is CASRRRATGRDEKLFF. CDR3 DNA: TGTGCCAGCAGGAGAAGAGCGACAGGCAGGGATGAAAAACTGTTTTTT. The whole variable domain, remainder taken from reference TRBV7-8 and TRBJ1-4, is GAGVSQSPRYKVAKRGQDVALRCDPISGHVSLFWYQQALGQGPEFLTYFQNEAQLDKSGLPSDRFFAERPEGSVSTLKIQRTQQEDSAVYLCASRRRATGRDEKLFFGSGTQLSVL.

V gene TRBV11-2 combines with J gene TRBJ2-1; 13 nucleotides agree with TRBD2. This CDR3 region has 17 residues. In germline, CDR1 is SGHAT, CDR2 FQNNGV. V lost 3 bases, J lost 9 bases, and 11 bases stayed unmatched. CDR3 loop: CASSLRPGLAGWVEQFF. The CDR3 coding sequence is TGTGCCAGCAGCTTGAGACCGGGACTAGCGGGGTGGGTTGAGCAGTTCTTC.

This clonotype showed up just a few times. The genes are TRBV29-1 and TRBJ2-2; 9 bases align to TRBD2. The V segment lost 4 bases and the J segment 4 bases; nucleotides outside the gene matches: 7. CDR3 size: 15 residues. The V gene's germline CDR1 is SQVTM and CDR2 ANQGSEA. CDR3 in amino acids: CSVGRGRGGTGELFF. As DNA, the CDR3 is TGCAGCGTTGGGAGAGGGCGGGGGGGCACCGGGGAGCTGTTTTTT.

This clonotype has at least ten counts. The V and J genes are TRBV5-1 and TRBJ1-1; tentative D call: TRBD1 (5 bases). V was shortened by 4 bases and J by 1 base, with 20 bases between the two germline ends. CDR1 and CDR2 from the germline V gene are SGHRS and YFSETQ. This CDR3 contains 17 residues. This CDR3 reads CASSPRTTQGRNTEAFF. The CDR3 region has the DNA TGCGCCAGCAGCCCTAGGACAACTCAGGGTCGGAACACTGAAGCTTTCTTT.

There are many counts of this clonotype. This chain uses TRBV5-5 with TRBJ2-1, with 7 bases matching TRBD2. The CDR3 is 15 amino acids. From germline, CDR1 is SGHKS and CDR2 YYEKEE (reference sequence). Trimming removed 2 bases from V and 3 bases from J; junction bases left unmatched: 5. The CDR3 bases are TGTGCCAGCAGCTTAGTTGCGGGAGTCTACAATGAGCAGTTCTTC. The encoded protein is CASSLVAGVYNEQFF.

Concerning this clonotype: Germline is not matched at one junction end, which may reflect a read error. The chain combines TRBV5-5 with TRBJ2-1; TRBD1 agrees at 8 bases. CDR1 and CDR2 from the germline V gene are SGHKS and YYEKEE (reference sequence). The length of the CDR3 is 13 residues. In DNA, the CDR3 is TGTGCCAGCAGCAGGACAGGGAACAATGAGCAGCTCTTC. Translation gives CASSRTGNNEQLF. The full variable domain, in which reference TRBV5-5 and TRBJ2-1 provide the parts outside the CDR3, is DAGVTQSPTHLIKTRGQQVTLRCSPISGHKSVSWYQQVLGQGPQFIFQYYEKEERGRGNFPDRFSARQFPNYSSELNVNALLLGDSALYLCASSRTGNNEQLFGPGTRLTVL.

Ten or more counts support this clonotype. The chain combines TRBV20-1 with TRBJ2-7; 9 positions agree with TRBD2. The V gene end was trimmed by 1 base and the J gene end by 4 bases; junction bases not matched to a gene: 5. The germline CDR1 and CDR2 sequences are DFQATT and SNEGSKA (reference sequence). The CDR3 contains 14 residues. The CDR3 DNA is TGCAGTGCTAGAGCCGGGACTAGCTCGTACGAGCAGTACTTC. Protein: CSARAGTSSYEQYF.

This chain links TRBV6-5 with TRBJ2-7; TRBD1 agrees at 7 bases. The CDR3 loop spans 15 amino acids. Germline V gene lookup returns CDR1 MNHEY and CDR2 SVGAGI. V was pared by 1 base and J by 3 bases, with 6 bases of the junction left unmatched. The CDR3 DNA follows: TGTGCCAGCAGTTACTGGGGACAGAGTAACTACGAGCAGTACTTC. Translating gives CASSYWGQSNYEQYF.

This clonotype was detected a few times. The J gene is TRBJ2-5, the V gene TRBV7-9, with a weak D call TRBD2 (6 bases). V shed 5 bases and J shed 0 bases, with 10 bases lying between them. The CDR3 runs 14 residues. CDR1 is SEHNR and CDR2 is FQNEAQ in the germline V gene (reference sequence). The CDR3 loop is CASSKGGNQETQYF. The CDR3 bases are TGTGCCAGCAGCAAAGGCGGGAACCAAGAGACCCAGTACTTC.

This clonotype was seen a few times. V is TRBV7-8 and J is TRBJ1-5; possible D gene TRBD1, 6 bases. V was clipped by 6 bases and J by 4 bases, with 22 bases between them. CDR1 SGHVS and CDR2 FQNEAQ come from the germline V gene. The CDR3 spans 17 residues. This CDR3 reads CASSKRGARGDNQPQHF. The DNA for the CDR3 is TGTGCCAGCAGTAAAAGAGGGGCCAGGGGCGATAATCAGCCCCAGCATTTT.

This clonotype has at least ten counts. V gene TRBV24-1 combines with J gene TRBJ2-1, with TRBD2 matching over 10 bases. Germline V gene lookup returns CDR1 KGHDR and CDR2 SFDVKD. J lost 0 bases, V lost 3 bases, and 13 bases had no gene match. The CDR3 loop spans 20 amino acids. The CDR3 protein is CATSDSGSGRLPSSYNEQFF. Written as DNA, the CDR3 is TGTGCCACCAGTGATAGCGGTAGCGGGAGGCTTCCAAGCTCCTACAATGAGCAGTTCTTC.

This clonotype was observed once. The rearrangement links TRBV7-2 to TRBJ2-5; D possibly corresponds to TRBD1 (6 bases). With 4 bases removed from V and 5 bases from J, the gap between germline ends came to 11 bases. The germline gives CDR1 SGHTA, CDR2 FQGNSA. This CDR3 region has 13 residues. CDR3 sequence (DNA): TGTGCCAGCAGCTCAGGGGCCTCGGAGACCCAGTACTTC. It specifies CASSSGASETQYF.

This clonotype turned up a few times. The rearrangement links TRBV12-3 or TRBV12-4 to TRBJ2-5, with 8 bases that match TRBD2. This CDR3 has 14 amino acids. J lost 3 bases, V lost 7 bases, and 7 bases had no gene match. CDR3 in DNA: TGTGCCAGCACTTTTAGCGGGACCGAAGAGACCCAGTACTTC. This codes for CASTFSGTEETQYF.

CDR3 region: CASSTRTSGDGATQYF. For the CDR3, the DNA is TGTGCCAGCTCAACCCGGACTAGCGGGGATGGTGCTACGCAGTATTTT. The rearrangement joins TRBV18 to TRBJ2-3; 12 nucleotides agree with TRBD2. Germline CDR1 KGHSH, CDR2 LQKENI. The CDR3 runs to 16 residues. With V trimmed by 5 bases and J by 8 bases, 11 bases remained unmatched.